This entry describes one TCR beta chain. This may arise from a read error, as a much more abundant clone is one base away. This record comes from a study of T cells in Graves' hyperthyroidism and ophthalmopathy. The investigators amplified TCR beta CDR3 regions from RNA transcripts. The HTBI set primed first-round TCR CDR3 RT-PCR. TCRdb ran MiXCR on the multiplex PCR reads and lists one entry per CDR3 protein. The repertoire holds a few hundred thousand distinct CDR3 sequences, with approximately 15% as singletons. Germline-derived CDR1 and CDR2 are LNHDA and SQIVND (reference sequence). The length of the CDR3 is 12 residues.

The clonotype comes from a woman aged 30 to 39 with Graves' ophthalmopathy. The V gene is TRBV19, the J gene TRBJ1-1, with D perhaps TRBD1 (5 bases). The sample taken for sequencing was blood. CDR3 protein: CACREGDTEAFF. CDR3 bases: TGTGCCTGTAGGGAAGGGGACACTGAAGCTTTCTTT.